The T cell receptor (beta chain) described here comes from a study of blood T cell repertoires in COVID-19. Turning to the study itself: Samples of COVID-19 (acute and convalescent) were obtained from the United States, Italy and Spain. Sources were T cells, B-cell-depleted T cells, or PBMCs; the material itself was cDNA or gDNA.

Participants had their cohort set by participant-reported clinical history. Germline CDR1 and CDR2: SGHTA and FQGNSA. The CDR3 extends over 14 amino acids. J lost 3 bases, V lost 6 bases, and 5 bases had no gene match. Sequencing was performed with immunoSEQ multiplex PCR; in TCRdb, only in-frame clones are kept and a portion is missing. Among around 200,000 clones, roughly 83% were seen once, and the ten largest hold about 6%. The origin of this receptor is a man aged 40-49 years with acute COVID-19. The rearrangement uses TRBV7-2 and TRBJ1-5, with 7 bases aligning to TRBD1. What was sequenced was PBMCs or T cells enriched from blood (not recorded which). CDR3 region: CASRVGGVNQPQHF. In DNA, the CDR3 is TGTGCCAGCAGGGTAGGGGGCGTCAATCAGCCCCAGCATTTT.